The 2 T cell receptor beta chains presented below share a single source sample, sequenced in a study of blood T cell repertoires in COVID-19. TCRdb keeps only in-frame clones here, not all; method: immunoSEQ multiplex PCR. Among some 210,000 clones, 80% to 90% were seen once, and the ten largest hold roughly 5%. Sequenced material: peripheral blood. The receptors originated from a woman aged 70-85 years with active or convalescent COVID-19.

The chain combines TRBV7-3 with TRBJ1-1; D gene uncertain. CDR3 length: 13 residues. Germline CDR1 is SGHTA and CDR2 is FQGTGA. Trimming stripped 3 bases from V and 4 bases from J, with 9 bases between. CDR3 nucleotides: TGTGCCAGCAGCTTCCGGGGTGGCACTGAAGCTTTCTTT. Translation: CASSFRGGTEAFF.

This clone was seen a handful of times. This chain joins TRBV4-1 and TRBJ1-1, with 7 bases matching TRBD1. Trimming cost V 0 bases and J 1 base; bases outside gene matches: 8. The CDR3 loop spans 17 amino acids. Looked up from germline, CDR1 is MGHRA and CDR2 is YSYEKL. This chain's CDR3 is CASSQDLDRRANTEAFF. CDR3 bases: TGCGCCAGCAGCCAAGATCTGGACAGGAGGGCGAACACTGAAGCTTTCTTT.